This record concerns one TCR beta chain sequence. V was cut by 3 bases and J by 5 bases, with 13 bases left in between. Germline CDR1 MGHRA, CDR2 YSYEKL. The CDR3 length is 14 residues. The data were taken from a study of blood T cell repertoires in COVID-19. Study details: From T cells, B-cell-depleted T cells, or PBMCs came the material, which was cDNA or gDNA.

The assay was immunoSEQ multiplex PCR, and TCRdb's table has in-frame clones only and misses some. The sample has 130,000 or so clones, 82% seen once; the top ten hold 3.5% to 5.5%. The chain joins TRBV4-1 to TRBJ2-5, with a weak D call TRBD1 (6 bases). This clonotype was obtained from a woman aged 70 to 79 with acute or convalescent COVID-19. The sequenced sample consisted of peripheral blood. CDR3 region: CASSHTQRGETQYF. The CDR3 nucleotides read TGCGCCAGCAGCCATACCCAGAGGGGGGAGACCCAGTACTTC.